Below are 9 T cell receptor beta chains sequenced from a single sample in a study of PD-L1 blockade in urothelial cancer. The time point was: peripheral blood 6 weeks after treatment start. The repertoire was sequenced with immunoSEQ multiplex PCR; TCRdb's copy has only in-frame clones and lacks some. The sample yields about 120,000 clones, 85% to 90% seen once. The sample consisted of PBMCs, taken around atezolizumab (anti-PD-L1) treatment. Receptors were obtained from a man aged 60 to 69 with urothelial cancer.

The CDR3 nucleotides read TGCGCCAGCAGCCGGGAGGGATCCGGGACAGGCCAATCCTACGAGCAGTACTTC. It translates to CASSREGSGTGQSYEQYF. The chain carries TRBV4-1 and TRBJ2-7; D is possibly TRBD1 (8 bases). V lost 4 bases, J lost 1 base, and 23 bases lay in between. This CDR3 contains 18 residues. Germline lookup yields CDR1 MGHRA and CDR2 YSYEKL.

This chain links TRBV28 with TRBJ2-1; no definite D call. Germline loops: CDR1 MDHEN, CDR2 SYDVKM. V was trimmed by 7 bases and J by 7 bases, leaving 17 bases between them. The CDR3 runs 14 residues. The CDR3 DNA follows: TGTGCCAGCATTCCCAACCTGGCGAGGAATGAGCAGTTCTTC. The encoded protein is CASIPNLARNEQFF.

V is TRBV4-2 and J is TRBJ1-2, with D possibly being TRBD1 (5 bases). CDR1 LGHNA and CDR2 YNFKEQ come from the germline V gene. CDR3 length equals 14 residues. V shed 2 bases and J shed 4 bases, with 11 bases lying between them. The DNA of the CDR3 is TGTGCCAGCAGCCAACCCCAGGGAAGCTATGGCTACACCTTC. Protein sequence: CASSQPQGSYGYTF.

A few counts support this clone. The CDR3 spells CASSSPSFLEQYF. The DNA of the CDR3 is TGTGCCAGCAGCTCCCCTTCTTTCCTCGAGCAGTACTTC. This chain connects TRBV7-2 to TRBJ2-7; no reliable D call. Trimming stripped 4 bases from V and 6 bases from J, with 13 bases between. The germline CDR1 and CDR2 sequences are SGHTA and FQGNSA. The CDR3 covers 13 residues.

The chain combines TRBV11-3 with TRBJ1-6; the D is unclear. Trimming took 0 bases from V and 7 from J, leaving 7 bases between them. The CDR3 consists of 14 residues. In germline, CDR1 is SGHNT, CDR2 YENEEA. The DNA of the CDR3 is TGTGCCAGCAGCTTAGACGGCGGCAATTCACCCCTCCACTTT. Translated, it gives CASSLDGGNSPLHF.

The chain is built from TRBV7-2 and TRBJ2-3, with 9 bases lining up with TRBD2. The CDR3 is 15 amino acids. In germline, CDR1 is SGHTA, CDR2 FQGNSA. The V gene end was trimmed by 8 bases and the J gene end by 3 bases; junction bases not matched to a gene: 9. The chain's CDR3 is CASPGAGGATDTQYF. CDR3 nucleotide sequence: TGTGCCAGCCCCGGGGCGGGGGGGGCGACAGATACGCAGTATTTT.

The rearrangement joins TRBV18 to TRBJ2-1, with TRBD2 identical over 8 bases. The ends lost 6 bases at V and 2 bases at J; junction bases unmatched: 6. The CDR3 runs to 15 residues. Germline assignment: CDR1 KGHSH and CDR2 LQKENI. The CDR3 sequence is CASSTRGAAYNEQFF. CDR3 nucleotide sequence: TGTGCCAGCTCTACGCGGGGGGCGGCCTACAATGAGCAGTTCTTC.

The chain couples TRBV6-5 to TRBJ1-2; 9 nucleotides agree with TRBD1. The CDR3 totals 15 residues. Germline V lookup: CDR1 MNHEY, CDR2 SVGAGI. V trimming: 9 bases; J trimming: 4 bases; junction bases outside the gene matches: 12. The CDR3 loop is CARIHRDRESYGYTF. The DNA of the CDR3 is TGTGCCAGGATTCACCGGGACAGGGAATCCTATGGCTACACCTTC.

The chain employs TRBV28 and TRBJ1-2; D is unclear. Germline lookup yields CDR1 MDHEN and CDR2 SYDVKM. This CDR3 region has 14 residues. V was pared by 7 bases and J by 8 bases, with 20 bases between. The CDR3, as DNA: TGTGCCAGCATCAGTAAGGCGATCATCAGGGGCTACACCTTC. Protein: CASISKAIIRGYTF.